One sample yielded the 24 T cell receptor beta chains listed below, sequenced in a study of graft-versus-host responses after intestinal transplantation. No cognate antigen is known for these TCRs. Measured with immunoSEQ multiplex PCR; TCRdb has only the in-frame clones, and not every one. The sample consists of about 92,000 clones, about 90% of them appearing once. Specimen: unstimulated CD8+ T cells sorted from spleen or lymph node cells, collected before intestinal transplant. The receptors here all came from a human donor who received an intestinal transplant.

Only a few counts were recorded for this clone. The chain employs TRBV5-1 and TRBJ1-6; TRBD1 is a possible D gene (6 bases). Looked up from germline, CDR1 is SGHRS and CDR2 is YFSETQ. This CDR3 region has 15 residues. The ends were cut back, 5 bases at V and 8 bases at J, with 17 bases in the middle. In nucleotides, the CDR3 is TGCGCCAGCAGTCGGGGAGGGGGGGACGATTCACCCCTCCACTTT. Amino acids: CASSRGGGDDSPLHF.

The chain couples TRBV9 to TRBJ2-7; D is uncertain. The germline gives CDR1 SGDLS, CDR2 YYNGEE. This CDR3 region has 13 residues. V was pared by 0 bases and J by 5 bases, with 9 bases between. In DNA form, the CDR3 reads TGTGCCAGCAGCGTAGGATGGGAAAACGAGCAGTACTTC. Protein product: CASSVGWENEQYF.

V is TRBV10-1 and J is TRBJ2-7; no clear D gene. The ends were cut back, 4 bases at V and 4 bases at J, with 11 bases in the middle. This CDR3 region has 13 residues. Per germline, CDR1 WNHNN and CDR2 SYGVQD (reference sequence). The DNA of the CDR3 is TGCGCCAGCAGTGCCATCGAAGGATACGAGCAGTACTTC. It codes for CASSAIEGYEQYF.

This CDR3 is CASSPDPGDFLNYEQYF. The CDR3 DNA reads TGTGCCAGCAGCCCCGATCCCGGGGACTTCTTAAACTACGAGCAGTACTTC. The chain joins TRBV4-2 to TRBJ2-7; the D gene is possibly TRBD2 (6 bases). The CDR3 spans 17 residues. Germline V gene lookup returns CDR1 LGHNA and CDR2 YNFKEQ. The ends were cut back, 4 bases at V and 3 bases at J, with 22 bases in the middle.

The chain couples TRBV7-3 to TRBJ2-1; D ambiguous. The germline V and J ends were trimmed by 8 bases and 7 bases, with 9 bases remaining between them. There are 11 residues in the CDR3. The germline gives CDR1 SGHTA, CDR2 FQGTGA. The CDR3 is CASGYGNEQFF. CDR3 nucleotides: TGTGCCAGCGGTTATGGAAATGAGCAGTTCTTC.

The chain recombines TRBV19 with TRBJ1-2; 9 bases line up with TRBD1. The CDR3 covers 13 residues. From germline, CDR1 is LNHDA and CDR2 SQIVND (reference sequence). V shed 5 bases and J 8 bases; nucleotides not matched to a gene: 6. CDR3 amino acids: CASSFGQGSGYTF. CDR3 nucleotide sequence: TGTGCCAGTAGTTTCGGACAGGGGAGCGGCTACACCTTC.

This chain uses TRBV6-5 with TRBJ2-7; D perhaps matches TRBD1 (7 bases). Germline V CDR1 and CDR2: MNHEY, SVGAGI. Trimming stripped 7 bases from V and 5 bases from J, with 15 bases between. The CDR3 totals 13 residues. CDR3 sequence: CASNAQGEDEQYF. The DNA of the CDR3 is TGTGCCAGCAACGCCCAGGGGGAGGACGAGCAGTACTTC.

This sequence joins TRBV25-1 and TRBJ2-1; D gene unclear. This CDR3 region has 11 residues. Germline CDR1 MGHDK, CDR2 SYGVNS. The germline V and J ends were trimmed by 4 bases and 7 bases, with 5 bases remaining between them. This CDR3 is CASSGWNEQFF. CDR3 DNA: TGTGCCAGCAGTGGTTGGAATGAGCAGTTCTTC.

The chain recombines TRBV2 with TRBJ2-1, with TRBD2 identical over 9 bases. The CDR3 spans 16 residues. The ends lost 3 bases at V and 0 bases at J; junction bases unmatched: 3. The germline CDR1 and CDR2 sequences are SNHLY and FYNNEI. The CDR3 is CASSDLAGTSYNEQFF. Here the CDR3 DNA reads TGTGCCAGCAGTGATCTAGCGGGGACCTCCTACAATGAGCAGTTCTTC.

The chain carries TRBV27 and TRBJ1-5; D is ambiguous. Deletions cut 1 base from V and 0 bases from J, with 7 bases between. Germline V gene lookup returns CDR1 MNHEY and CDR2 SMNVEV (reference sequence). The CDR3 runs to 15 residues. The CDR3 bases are TGTGCCAGCAGTTTATGGGCTAATAGCAATCAGCCCCAGCATTTT. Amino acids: CASSLWANSNQPQHF.

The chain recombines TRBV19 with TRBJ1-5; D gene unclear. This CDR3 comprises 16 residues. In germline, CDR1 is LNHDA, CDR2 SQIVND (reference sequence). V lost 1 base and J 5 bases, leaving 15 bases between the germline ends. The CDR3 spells CASSIAAGMIDQPQHF. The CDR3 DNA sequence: TGTGCCAGTAGTATAGCTGCGGGGATGATTGATCAGCCCCAGCATTTT. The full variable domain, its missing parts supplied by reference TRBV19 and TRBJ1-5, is DGGITQSPKYLFRKEGQNVTLSCEQNLNHDAMYWYRQDPGQGLRLIYYSQIVNDFQKGDIAEGYSVSREKKESFPLTVTSAQKNPTAFYLCASSIAAGMIDQPQHFGDGTRLSIL.

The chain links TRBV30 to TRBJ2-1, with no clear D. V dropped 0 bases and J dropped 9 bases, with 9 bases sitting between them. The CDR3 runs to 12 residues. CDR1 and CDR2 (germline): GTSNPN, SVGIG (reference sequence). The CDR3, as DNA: TGTGCCTGGAGTGTGTCAGGCCCTGAGCAGTTCTTC. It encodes CAWSVSGPEQFF.

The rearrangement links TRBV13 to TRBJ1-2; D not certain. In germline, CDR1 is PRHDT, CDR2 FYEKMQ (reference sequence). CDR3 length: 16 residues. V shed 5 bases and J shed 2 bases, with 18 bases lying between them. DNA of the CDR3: TGTGCCAGCAGCGGCGGTCGCTCATTGGGAAACTATGGCTACACCTTC. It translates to CASSGGRSLGNYGYTF.

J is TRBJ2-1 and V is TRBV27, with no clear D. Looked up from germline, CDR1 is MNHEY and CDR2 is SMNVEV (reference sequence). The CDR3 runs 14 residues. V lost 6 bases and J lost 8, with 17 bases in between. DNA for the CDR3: TGTGCCAGCAGCCTTACCCCACTCGCGTATGAGCAGTTCTTC. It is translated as CASSLTPLAYEQFF.

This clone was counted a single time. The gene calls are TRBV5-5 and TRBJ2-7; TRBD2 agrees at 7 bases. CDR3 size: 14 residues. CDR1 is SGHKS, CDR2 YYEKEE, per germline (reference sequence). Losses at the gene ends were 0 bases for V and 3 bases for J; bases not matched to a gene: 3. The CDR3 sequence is CASSLAWGGYEQYF. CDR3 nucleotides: TGTGCCAGCAGCTTGGCTTGGGGGGGCTACGAGCAGTACTTC.

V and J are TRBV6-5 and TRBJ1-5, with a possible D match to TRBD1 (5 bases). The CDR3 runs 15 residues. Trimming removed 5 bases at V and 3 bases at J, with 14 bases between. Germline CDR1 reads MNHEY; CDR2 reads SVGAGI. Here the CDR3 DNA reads TGTGCCAGCAGTGTGGGACGGCTCTACAATCAGCCCCAGCATTTT. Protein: CASSVGRLYNQPQHF.

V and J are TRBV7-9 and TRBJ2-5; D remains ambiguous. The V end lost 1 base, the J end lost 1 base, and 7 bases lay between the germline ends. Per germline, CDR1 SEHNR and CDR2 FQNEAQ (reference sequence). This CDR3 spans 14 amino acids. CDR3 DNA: TGTGCCAGCAGCTTAGAGCCAGCCCAAGAGACCCAGTACTTC. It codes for CASSLEPAQETQYF.

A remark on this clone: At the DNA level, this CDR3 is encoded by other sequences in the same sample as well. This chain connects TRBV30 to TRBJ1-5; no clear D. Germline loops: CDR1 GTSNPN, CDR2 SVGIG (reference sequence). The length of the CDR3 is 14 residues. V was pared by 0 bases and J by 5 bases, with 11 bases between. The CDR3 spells CAWSVRDGDQPQHF. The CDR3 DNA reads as TGTGCCTGGAGTGTACGGGATGGGGATCAGCCCCAGCATTTT.

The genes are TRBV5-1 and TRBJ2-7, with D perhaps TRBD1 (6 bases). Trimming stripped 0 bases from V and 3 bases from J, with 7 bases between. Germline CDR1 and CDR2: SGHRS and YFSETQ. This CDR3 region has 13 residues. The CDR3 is CASSLETGYEQYF. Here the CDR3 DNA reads TGCGCCAGCAGCTTGGAGACAGGCTACGAGCAGTACTTC.

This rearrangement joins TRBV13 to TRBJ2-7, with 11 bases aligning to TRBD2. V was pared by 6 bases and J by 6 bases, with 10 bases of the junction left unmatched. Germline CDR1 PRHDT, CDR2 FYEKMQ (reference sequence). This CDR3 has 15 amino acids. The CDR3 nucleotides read TGTGCCAGCAGTTGGGATAGCGGGGGGGCCCGCGAGCAGTACTTC. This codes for CASSWDSGGAREQYF.

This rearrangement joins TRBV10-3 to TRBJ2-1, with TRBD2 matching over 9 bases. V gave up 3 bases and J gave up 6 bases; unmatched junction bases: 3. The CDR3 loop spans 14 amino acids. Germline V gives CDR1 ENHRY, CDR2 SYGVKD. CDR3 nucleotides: TGTGCCATCAGTGAAGTGGGACTAGCCAATGAGCAGTTCTTC. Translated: CAISEVGLANEQFF.

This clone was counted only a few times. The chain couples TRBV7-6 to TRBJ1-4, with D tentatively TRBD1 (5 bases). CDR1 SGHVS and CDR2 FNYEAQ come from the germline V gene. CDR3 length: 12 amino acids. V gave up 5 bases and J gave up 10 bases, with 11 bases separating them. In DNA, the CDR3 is TGTGCCAGCAGCGGAATAGGGGTAAAACTGTTTTTT. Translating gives CASSGIGVKLFF.

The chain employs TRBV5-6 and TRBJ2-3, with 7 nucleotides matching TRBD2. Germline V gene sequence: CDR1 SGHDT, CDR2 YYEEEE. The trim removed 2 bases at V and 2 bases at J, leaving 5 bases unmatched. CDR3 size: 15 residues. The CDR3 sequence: CASSLAGPSTDTQYF. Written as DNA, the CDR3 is TGTGCCAGCAGCTTAGCGGGGCCTTCCACAGATACGCAGTATTTT.

The DNA of the CDR3 is TGTGCCTGGAGTGTAGGAGGGGAGAATGGCTACACCTTC. Its protein product is CAWSVGGENGYTF. The J gene is TRBJ1-2, the V gene TRBV30; weak D call: TRBD1 (5 bases). The CDR3 sequence is 13 residues long. Per germline, CDR1 GTSNPN and CDR2 SVGIG (reference sequence). Trimming pared 0 bases from V and 6 bases from J, leaving 11 bases between. Full variable domain (missing parts from reference TRBV30 and TRBJ1-2): SQTIHQWPATLVQPVGSPLSLECTVEGTSNPNLYWYRQAAGRGLQLLFYSVGIGQISSEVPQNLSASRPQDRQFILSSKKLLLSDSGFYLCAWSVGGENGYTFGSGTRLTVV.